This entry lists 9 T cell receptor beta chains sequenced from one sample in a study of control samples from healthy donors and cancer patients. Repertoires were generated with immunoSEQ multiplex PCR, while TCRdb's copy carries only in-frame clones and drops some. The sample carries tens of thousands of clones, around 83% recorded once. The sequenced sample consisted of blood. The receptors were gathered from a woman aged 50 to 65 in good health.

The J gene is TRBJ1-4, the V gene TRBV6-7, with 10 bases lining up with TRBD1. TRBV6-7 is noted as an ORF with a role that remains uncertain. V shed 7 bases, J shed 3 bases, and the junction held 29 bases outside the gene matches. The CDR3 covers 23 residues. The CDR3 is CASTKRNDPGTGERGVANEKLFF. DNA of the CDR3: TGTGCCAGCACAAAAAGGAATGATCCCGGGACAGGGGAGCGAGGGGTTGCTAATGAAAAACTGTTTTTT.

V is TRBV2 and J is TRBJ1-2, with D unclear. V dropped 0 bases and J dropped 2 bases, with 1 base sitting between them. The CDR3 is made up of 12 amino acids. Looked up from germline, CDR1 is SNHLY and CDR2 is FYNNEI. The CDR3 region is CASSEANYGYTF. The CDR3 region has the DNA TGTGCCAGCAGTGAAGCGAACTATGGCTACACCTTC.

This clone was detected a few times. The CDR3 DNA reads TGTGCCAGCAGCCCCAGACAGGGGAAAAACTATGGCTACACCTTC. Translation gives CASSPRQGKNYGYTF. This chain connects TRBV6-5 to TRBJ1-2, with 8 positions matching TRBD1. The germline gives CDR1 MNHEY, CDR2 SVGAGI. CDR3 size: 15 residues. Trimming took 6 bases from V and 2 from J; bases not matched to a gene: 8.

V usage is TRBV11-2 and J usage is TRBJ1-2, with D unclear. This CDR3 has 14 residues. Germline V CDR1 and CDR2: SGHAT, FQNNGV. The germline V and J ends were trimmed by 0 bases and 8 bases, with 13 bases remaining between them. In nucleotides, the CDR3 is TGTGCCAGCAGCTTAGATCTCGGCCTGACCGGCTACACCTTC. Translation: CASSLDLGLTGYTF.

Only one count was recorded for this clone. The chain combines TRBV6-5 with TRBJ1-1; TRBD1 might be the D (5 bases). Looked up from germline, CDR1 is MNHEY and CDR2 is SVGAGI. The CDR3 covers 13 residues. V shed 7 bases and J shed 2 bases, with 11 bases lying between them. DNA for the CDR3: TGTGCCAGCAACGAGGACATAAACACTGAAGCTTTCTTT. Translated: CASNEDINTEAFF.

The chain has TRBV4-1 and TRBJ1-3; D remains unclear. This CDR3 comprises 18 residues. CDR1 and CDR2 from the germline V gene are MGHRA and YSYEKL. Trimming took 0 bases from V and 1 from J, leaving 16 bases between them. The CDR3 coding sequence is TGCGCCAGCAGCCAAGAGGGCAGCACCCCTTCTTCTGGAAACACCATATATTTT. Encoded protein: CASSQEGSTPSSGNTIYF.

This chain links TRBV9 with TRBJ1-2; D remains unclear. There are 15 residues in the CDR3. V lost 0 bases and J 3 bases, leaving 12 bases between the germline ends. Germline-derived CDR1 and CDR2 are SGDLS and YYNGEE. CDR3 DNA sequence: TGTGCCAGCAGCGTAGGACGAGCCCGGGACTATGGCTACACCTTC. Amino acids: CASSVGRARDYGYTF.

The chain employs TRBV5-1 and TRBJ1-2; D is ambiguous. The CDR3 is 15 residues long. The V gene's germline CDR1 is SGHRS and CDR2 YFSETQ. Deletions cut 2 bases from V and 3 bases from J, with 14 bases between. DNA of the CDR3: TGCGCCAGCAGCTTTGACGGAAATGTGGACTATGGCTACACCTTC. This gives the protein CASSFDGNVDYGYTF.

The CDR3 DNA sequence: TGTGCCAGCAGTTTATGGGATGGGGGGGGCAATCAGCCCCAGCATTTT. Its translation is CASSLWDGGGNQPQHF. This sequence joins TRBV28 and TRBJ1-5, with D possibly TRBD1 on 5 matching bases. This CDR3 contains 16 residues. Germline CDR1 reads MDHEN; CDR2 reads SYDVKM. Between the trimmed V and J ends, which lost 0 bases and 2 bases, there was a span of 11 bases.